These 20 T cell receptor beta chains share one sample of origin, sequenced in a study of neoadjuvant nivolumab and ipilimumab in lung cancer. Only in-frame clones appear in the TCRdb table, and some are missing; sequencing was by immunoSEQ multiplex PCR. The sample includes 15,000 to 20,000 clones, around 76% seen only once; the top ten take 7% to 9%. The material sequenced was tumor tissue, taken after neoadjuvant nivolumab, alone or with ipilimumab, at or shortly before surgery. These receptors originate from an adult with non-small cell lung cancer.

The V call is TRBV7-2, the J call TRBJ2-7; TRBD2 matches 7 bases. Looked up from germline, CDR1 is SGHTA and CDR2 is FQGNSA. This CDR3 is 14 amino acids long. Losses at the gene ends were 3 bases for V and 6 bases for J; bases not matched to a gene: 8. This chain's CDR3 is CASSLSAGWSEQYF. The CDR3 DNA follows: TGTGCCAGCAGCTTGTCAGCGGGATGGTCCGAGCAGTACTTC.

This clone was seen only a few times. This CDR3 is also generated by other DNA sequences in the sample. This rearrangement joins TRBV6-5 to TRBJ1-1, with unresolved D. Trimming removed 0 bases from V and 1 base from J, with 9 bases in between. CDR1 is MNHEY, CDR2 SVGAGI, per germline. The CDR3 sequence is 15 residues long. CDR3 DNA sequence: TGTGCCAGCAGTTACTCGAGGCAGCGGAACACTGAAGCTTTCTTT. This encodes CASSYSRQRNTEAFF.

The chain uses TRBV6-5 and TRBJ1-5, with D hard to call. Trimming cost V 2 bases and J 9 bases, with 11 bases left between them. Germline V CDR1 and CDR2: MNHEY, SVGAGI. The CDR3 loop spans 13 amino acids. The CDR3 DNA sequence: TGTGCCAGCAGTTACGTTCAGGAAGGGCCCCAGCATTTT. Translation: CASSYVQEGPQHF.

The chain couples TRBV9 to TRBJ2-3, with TRBD2 matching over 14 bases. The CDR3 consists of 17 residues. J lost 0 bases, V lost 5 bases, and 5 bases had no gene match. Germline assignment: CDR1 SGDLS and CDR2 YYNGEE. For the CDR3, the DNA is TGTGCCAGCAGTCCCGGGACTAGCGGGAGAAGCACAGATACGCAGTATTTT. Protein: CASSPGTSGRSTDTQYF.

The chain recombines TRBV7-2 with TRBJ1-2; no clear D. CDR3 length equals 13 residues. Germline CDR1 SGHTA, CDR2 FQGNSA. The ends were cut back, 2 bases at V and 5 bases at J, with 9 bases in the middle. The chain's CDR3 is CASSLREVYGYTF. CDR3 in DNA: TGTGCCAGCAGCTTAAGAGAGGTTTATGGCTACACCTTC.

A single count supports this clone. The chain recombines TRBV5-6 with TRBJ2-1, with TRBD2 identical over 7 bases. Trimming at V came to 5 bases and at J to 4 bases, leaving 9 bases not matched to a gene. Germline V CDR1 and CDR2: SGHDT, YYEEEE. This CDR3 is built from 15 residues. CDR3 loop: CASRLLAFSYNEQFF. The CDR3 DNA sequence: TGTGCCAGCAGGTTACTAGCGTTCAGTTACAATGAGCAGTTCTTC. The full variable domain, its missing parts supplied by reference TRBV5-6 and TRBJ2-1, is DAGVTQSPTHLIKTRGQQVTLRCSPKSGHDTVSWYQQALGQGPQFIFQYYEEEERQRGNFPDRFSGHQFPNYSSELNVNALLLGDSALYLCASRLLAFSYNEQFFGPGTRLTVL.

The rearrangement joins TRBV7-8 to TRBJ2-7; 12 nucleotides align to TRBD2. With V trimmed by 5 bases and J by 6 bases, 11 bases remained unmatched. CDR3 length: 16 amino acids. Germline V gives CDR1 SGHVS, CDR2 FQNEAQ. In nucleotides, the CDR3 is TGTGCCAGCAGCCGGACTAGCGGGATTCGAGGGGTCGAGCAGTACTTC. This encodes CASSRTSGIRGVEQYF. Full variable domain (rest looked up from reference TRBV7-8 and TRBJ2-7): GAGVSQSPRYKVAKRGQDVALRCDPISGHVSLFWYQQALGQGPEFLTYFQNEAQLDKSGLPSDRFFAERPEGSVSTLKIQRTQQEDSAVYLCASSRTSGIRGVEQYFGPGTRLTVT.

J is TRBJ2-7 and V is TRBV6-1, with TRBD1 matching 12 bases. The CDR3 is 15 amino acids. J was trimmed by 4 bases and V by 3 bases; bases with no gene match: 4. CDR1 and CDR2 from the germline V gene are MNHNS and SASEGT. The CDR3, as DNA: TGTGCCAGCAGTGATGGGACAGGGGGCTGGTACGAGCAGTACTTC. Protein sequence: CASSDGTGGWYEQYF.

V usage is TRBV15 and J usage is TRBJ2-7; 7 positions agree with TRBD1. CDR3 length: 17 amino acids. Germline trimming cut 0 bases from V and 7 bases from J; bases unmatched to any gene: 15. Germline assignment: CDR1 LNHNV and CDR2 YYDKDF (reference sequence). CDR3 sequence reads: CATSRDRGTVTLGEQYF. Here the CDR3 DNA reads TGTGCCACCAGCAGAGATCGAGGGACAGTAACTTTAGGGGAGCAGTACTTC. The whole variable domain, remainder taken from reference TRBV15 and TRBJ2-7, is DAMVIQNPRYQVTQFGKPVTLSCSQTLNHNVMYWYQQKSSQAPKLLFHYYDKDFNNEADTPDNFQSRRPNTSFCFLDIRSPGLGDTAMYLCATSRDRGTVTLGEQYFGPGTRLTVT.

This chain uses TRBV7-2 with TRBJ1-3; D perhaps matches TRBD1 (5 bases). Germline V lookup: CDR1 SGHTA, CDR2 FQGNSA. Trimming removed 5 bases at V and 0 bases at J, with 14 bases between. The CDR3 totals 16 residues. The CDR3 coding sequence is TGTGCCAGCAGCGTATTGGGGGTTAGCTCTGGAAACACCATATATTTT. This translates into CASSVLGVSSGNTIYF.

This clone was detected only a few times. V gene TRBV5-1 combines with J gene TRBJ2-7; 8 nucleotides match TRBD2. V lost 3 bases to trimming and J lost 5 bases; unmatched junction nucleotides: 13. From germline, CDR1 is SGHRS and CDR2 YFSETQ. The CDR3 is 16 residues long. The CDR3: CASSCEVREVCHEQYF. The CDR3 DNA sequence: TGCGCCAGCAGCTGCGAGGTGCGGGAGGTTTGCCACGAGCAGTACTTC.

The chain uses TRBV18 and TRBJ2-1, with 12 positions matching TRBD2. Germline lookup yields CDR1 KGHSH and CDR2 LQKENI. There are 15 residues in the CDR3. The V and J ends lost 2 bases and 7 bases, in that order; junction bases with no gene match: 3. In DNA form, the CDR3 reads TGTGCCAGCTCACCATCTAGCGGGAGGGAAAATGAGCAGTTCTTC. It codes for CASSPSSGRENEQFF.

The chain combines TRBV4-2 with TRBJ2-1; 10 bases are a match to TRBD2. Germline assignment: CDR1 LGHNA and CDR2 YNFKEQ. J gave up 9 bases and V 1 base, and 9 bases lay outside the gene matches. The CDR3 contains 16 residues. Written as DNA, the CDR3 is TGTGCCAGCAGCCAAGGGGATAGCGGGAGGAGAAGTGAGCAGTTCTTC. Translating it yields CASSQGDSGRRSEQFF.

The chain couples TRBV6-5 to TRBJ1-5, with D hard to call. This CDR3 has 14 residues. Trimming left V 0 bases short and J 6 bases short, with 9 bases between. Germline CDR1 reads MNHEY; CDR2 reads SVGAGI. Here the CDR3 reads CASSYSPRIQPQHF. CDR3 DNA sequence: TGTGCCAGCAGTTACTCCCCCAGAATTCAGCCCCAGCATTTT.

This clone was found once. This rearrangement joins TRBV9 to TRBJ2-2; D unresolved. Deletions cut 2 bases from V and 8 bases from J, with 19 bases between. The germline gives CDR1 SGDLS, CDR2 YYNGEE. The CDR3 runs to 16 residues. The CDR3 bases are TGTGCCAGCAGCGTCACTGGCGGTGGGCCTTCGGGGGAGCTGTTTTTT. This codes for CASSVTGGGPSGELFF.

V is TRBV30 and J is TRBJ2-3, with 7 bases aligning to TRBD2. This CDR3 is 14 amino acids long. CDR1 is GTSNPN and CDR2 is SVGIG in the germline V gene (reference sequence). Unmatched junction bases numbered 4, after V lost 2 bases and J lost 2 bases. The CDR3 DNA sequence: TGTGCCTGGAGTAAAGGGACTACCACAGATACGCAGTATTTT. Residues: CAWSKGTTTDTQYF.

This chain connects TRBV10-3 to TRBJ2-7; weak D call: TRBD2 (5 bases). CDR1 ENHRY and CDR2 SYGVKD come from the germline V gene. V was clipped by 5 bases and J by 3 bases, with 17 bases between them. This CDR3 is built from 15 residues. CDR3 nucleotides: TGTGCCATCAGTTCCACTAGTCAATTAGGCTACGAGCAGTACTTC. Translation gives CAISSTSQLGYEQYF.

Sample share makes this clone medium-sized (0.01 to 0.1%). V and J are TRBV5-6 and TRBJ1-1; D might be TRBD1 (6 bases). Germline CDR1 reads SGHDT; CDR2 reads YYEEEE. CDR3 size: 14 residues. V dropped 0 bases and J dropped 1 base, with 7 bases sitting between them. CDR3 sequence (DNA): TGTGCCAGCAGCTTGGGACAGGCGAACACTGAAGCTTTCTTT. Its protein product is CASSLGQANTEAFF.

This clone was detected only once. This chain uses TRBV9 with TRBJ2-1, with no clear D. Germline CDR1 is SGDLS and CDR2 is YYNGEE. This CDR3 has 11 amino acids. The V gene lost 3 bases and the J gene lost 5 bases, with 3 bases spanning the gap. This chain's CDR3 is CASSGDNEQFF. In nucleotides, the CDR3 is TGTGCCAGCAGCGGCGACAATGAGCAGTTCTTC. The entire variable domain, with the rest obtained from reference TRBV9 and TRBJ2-1, is as follows: DSGVTQTPKHLITATGQRVTLRCSPRSGDLSVYWYQQSLDQGLQFLIQYYNGEERAKGNILERFSAQQFPDLHSELNLSSLELGDSALYFCASSGDNEQFFGPGTRLTVL.

This chain uses TRBV5-4 with TRBJ1-1, with 7 positions matching TRBD1. With 4 bases clipped from V and 8 bases from J, the junction kept 5 bases outside the gene matches. CDR3 length: 12 amino acids. Germline values: CDR1 SGHNT, CDR2 YYREEE (reference sequence). The DNA for the CDR3 is TGTGCCAGCAGCCAAATACAGGGGGAAGCTTTCTTT. Its translation is CASSQIQGEAFF.